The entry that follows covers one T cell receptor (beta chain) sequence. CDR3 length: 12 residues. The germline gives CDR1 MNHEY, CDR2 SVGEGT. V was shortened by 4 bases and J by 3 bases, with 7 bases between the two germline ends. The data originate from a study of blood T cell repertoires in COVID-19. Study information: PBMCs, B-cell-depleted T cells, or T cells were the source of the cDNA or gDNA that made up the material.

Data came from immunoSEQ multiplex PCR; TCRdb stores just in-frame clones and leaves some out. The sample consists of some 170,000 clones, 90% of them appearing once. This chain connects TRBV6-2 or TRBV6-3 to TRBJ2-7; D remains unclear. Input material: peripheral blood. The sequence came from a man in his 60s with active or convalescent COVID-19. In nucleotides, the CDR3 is TGTGCCAGCAGTTTCGGTATCTACGAGCAGTACTTC. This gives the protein CASSFGIYEQYF.